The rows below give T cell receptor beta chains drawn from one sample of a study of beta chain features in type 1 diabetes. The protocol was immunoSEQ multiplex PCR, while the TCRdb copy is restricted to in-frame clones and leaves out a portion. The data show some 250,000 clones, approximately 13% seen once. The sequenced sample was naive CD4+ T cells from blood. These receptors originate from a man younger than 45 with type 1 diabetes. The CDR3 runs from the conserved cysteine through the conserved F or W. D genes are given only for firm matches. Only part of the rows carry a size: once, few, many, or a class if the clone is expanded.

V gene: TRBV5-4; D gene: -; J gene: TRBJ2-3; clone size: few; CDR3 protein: CASSSRGADTQYF; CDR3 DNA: TGTGCCAGCAGCTCCAGGGGTGCAGATACGCAGTATTTT
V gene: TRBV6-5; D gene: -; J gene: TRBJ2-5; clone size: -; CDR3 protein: CASSYGRGAAQETQYF; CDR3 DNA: TGTGCCAGCAGTTACGGCAGGGGCGCGGCGCAAGAGACCCAGTACTTC
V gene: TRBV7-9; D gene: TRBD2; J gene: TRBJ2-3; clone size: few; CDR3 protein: CASSGRGGLAVTDTQYF; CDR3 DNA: TGTGCCAGCAGCGGTAGGGGGGGACTAGCGGTCACAGATACGCAGTATTTT
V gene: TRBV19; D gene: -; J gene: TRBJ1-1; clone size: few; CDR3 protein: CASTGRAGTEAFF; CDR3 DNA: TGTGCCAGTACGGGGAGGGCCGGCACTGAAGCTTTCTTT
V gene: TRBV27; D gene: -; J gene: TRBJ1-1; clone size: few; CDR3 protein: CASAKERSEAFF; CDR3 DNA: TGTGCCAGCGCTAAAGAGAGATCTGAAGCTTTCTTT
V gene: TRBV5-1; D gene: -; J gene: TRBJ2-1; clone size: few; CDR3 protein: CASSLVPAGGVFYNEQFF; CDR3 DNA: TGCGCCAGCAGCTTGGTCCCAGCCGGGGGTGTTTTCTACAATGAGCAGTTCTTC
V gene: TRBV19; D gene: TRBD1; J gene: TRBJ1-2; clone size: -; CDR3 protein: CASSGPGGSLIYGYTF; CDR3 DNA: TGTGCCAGTAGTGGCCCAGGGGGCTCCCTGATCTATGGCTACACCTTC
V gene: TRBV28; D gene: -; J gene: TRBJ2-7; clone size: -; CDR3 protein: CASTPGTYRSYEQYF; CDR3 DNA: TGTGCCAGCACCCCCGGGACATACCGCTCCTACGAGCAGTACTTC
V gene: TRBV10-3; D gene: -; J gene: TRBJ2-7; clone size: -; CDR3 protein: CAISESIGATYEQYF; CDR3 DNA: TGTGCCATCAGTGAGTCGATAGGGGCCACCTACGAGCAGTACTTC
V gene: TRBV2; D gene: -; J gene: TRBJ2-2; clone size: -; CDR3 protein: CASSDIPGTTGELFF; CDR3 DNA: TGTGCCAGCAGCGACATACCGGGAACCACCGGGGAGCTGTTTTTT
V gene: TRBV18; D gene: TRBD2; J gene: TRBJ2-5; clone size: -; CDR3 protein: CASSRLAGAQETQYF; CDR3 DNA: TGTGCCAGCTCACGCCTAGCGGGAGCCCAAGAGACCCAGTACTTC
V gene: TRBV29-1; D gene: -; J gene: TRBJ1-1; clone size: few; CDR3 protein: CSVAERGGSEAFF; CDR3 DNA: TGCAGCGTTGCTGAGCGGGGTGGGTCTGAAGCTTTCTTT
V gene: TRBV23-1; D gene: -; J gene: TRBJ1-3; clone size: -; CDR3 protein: CASSLCDSYPGNTIYF; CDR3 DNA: TGCGCCAGCAGCCTTTGCGACAGCTACCCTGGAAACACCATATATTTT
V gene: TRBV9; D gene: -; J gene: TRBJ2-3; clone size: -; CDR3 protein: CASSVDAVALPSTDTQYF; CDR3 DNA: TGTGCCAGCAGCGTAGATGCAGTAGCCTTACCTAGCACAGATACGCAGTATTTT
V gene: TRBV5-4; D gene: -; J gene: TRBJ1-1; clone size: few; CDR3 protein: CASSLPGAATEAFF; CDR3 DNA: TGTGCCAGCAGCTTACCAGGGGCGGCTACTGAAGCTTTCTTT
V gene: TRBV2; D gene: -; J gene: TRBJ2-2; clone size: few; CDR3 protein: CASSGSGFTGELFF; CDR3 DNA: TGTGCCAGCAGTGGTTCGGGGTTCACCGGGGAGCTGTTTTTT
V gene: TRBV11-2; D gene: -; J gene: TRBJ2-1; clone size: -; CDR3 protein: CASSIRTFPNEQFF; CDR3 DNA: TGTGCCAGCAGCATCAGGACTTTTCCAAATGAGCAGTTCTTC
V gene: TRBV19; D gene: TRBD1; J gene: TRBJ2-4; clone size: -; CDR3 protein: CASSPGDSEGNIQYF; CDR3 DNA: TGTGCCAGTAGCCCTGGGGACAGCGAGGGGAACATTCAGTACTTC
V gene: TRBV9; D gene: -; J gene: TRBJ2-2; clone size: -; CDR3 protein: CASSQRSQNTGELFF; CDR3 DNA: TGTGCCAGCAGCCAGCGGTCCCAGAACACCGGGGAGCTGTTTTTT
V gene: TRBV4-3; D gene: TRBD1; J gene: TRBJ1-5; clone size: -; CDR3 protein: CASSQEPGQGYQPQHF; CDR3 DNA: TGCGCCAGCAGCCAAGAGCCGGGACAGGGTTATCAGCCCCAGCATTTT
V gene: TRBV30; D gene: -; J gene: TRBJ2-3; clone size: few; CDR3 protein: CAWSILLSTDTQYF; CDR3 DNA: TGTGCCTGGAGTATCCTCCTATCCACAGATACGCAGTATTTT
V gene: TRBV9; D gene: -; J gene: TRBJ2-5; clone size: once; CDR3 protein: CASSLDRPETQYF; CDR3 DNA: TGTGCCAGCAGCCTGGACAGACCTGAGACCCAGTACTTC
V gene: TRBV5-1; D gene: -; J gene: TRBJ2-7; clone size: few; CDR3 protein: CASRPDMNEQYF; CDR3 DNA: TGCGCCAGCAGGCCAGACATGAACGAGCAGTACTTC
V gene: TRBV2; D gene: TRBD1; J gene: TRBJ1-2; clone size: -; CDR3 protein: CASSEQGADYGYTF; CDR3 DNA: TGTGCCAGCAGTGAACAGGGGGCGGACTATGGCTACACCTTC
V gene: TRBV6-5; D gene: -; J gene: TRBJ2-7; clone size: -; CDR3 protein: CASSYVPEQYF; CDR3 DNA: TGTGCCAGCAGTTACGTCCCAGAGCAGTACTTC
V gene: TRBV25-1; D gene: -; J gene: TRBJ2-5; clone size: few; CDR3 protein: CASRDSPKGNQETQYF; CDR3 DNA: TGTGCCAGCAGGGACTCACCTAAAGGGAACCAAGAGACCCAGTACTTC
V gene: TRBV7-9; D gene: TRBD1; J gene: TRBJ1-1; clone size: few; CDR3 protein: CASSLLGTGDTEAFF; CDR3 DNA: TGTGCCAGCAGCTTATTAGGGACAGGGGATACTGAAGCTTTCTTT
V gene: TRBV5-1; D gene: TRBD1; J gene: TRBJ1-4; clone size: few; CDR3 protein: CASSRDSDNEKLFF; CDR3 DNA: TGCGCCAGCAGCCGGGACAGCGATAATGAAAAACTGTTTTTT
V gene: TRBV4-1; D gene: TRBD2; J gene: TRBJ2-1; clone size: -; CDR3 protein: CASSQPREGRHEQFF; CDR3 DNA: TGCGCCAGCAGCCAACCGCGGGAGGGCCGGCATGAGCAGTTCTTC
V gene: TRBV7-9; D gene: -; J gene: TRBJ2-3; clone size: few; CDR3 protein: CASSLAEHTDTQYF; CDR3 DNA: TGTGCCAGCAGCTTAGCGGAGCACACAGATACGCAGTATTTT
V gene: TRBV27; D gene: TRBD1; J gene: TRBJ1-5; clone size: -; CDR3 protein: CASSIQQGMGQPQHF; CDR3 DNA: TGTGCCAGCAGCATCCAACAGGGGATGGGTCAGCCCCAGCATTTT
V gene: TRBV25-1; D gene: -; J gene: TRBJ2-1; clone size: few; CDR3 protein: CASTSGALAVSNEQFF; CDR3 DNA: TGTGCCAGCACGTCGGGGGCCCTAGCGGTTTCCAATGAGCAGTTCTTC
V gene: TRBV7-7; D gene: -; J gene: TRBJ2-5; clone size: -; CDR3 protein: CASSRKPSPEETQYF; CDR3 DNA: TGTGCTAGCAGTCGCAAGCCCTCCCCGGAAGAGACCCAGTACTTC
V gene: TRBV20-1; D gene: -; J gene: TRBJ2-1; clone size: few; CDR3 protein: CSVDSYNEQFF; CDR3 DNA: TGCAGTGTTGACAGTTACAATGAGCAGTTCTTC
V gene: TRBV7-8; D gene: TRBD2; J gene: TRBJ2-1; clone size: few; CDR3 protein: CASSATELAGGNEQFF; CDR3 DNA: TGTGCCAGCAGCGCCACCGAACTAGCGGGAGGGAATGAGCAGTTCTTC
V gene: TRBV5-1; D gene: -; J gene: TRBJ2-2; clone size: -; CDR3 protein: CASSLSAGATGELFF; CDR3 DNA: TGCGCCAGCAGCTTGAGTGCAGGGGCCACCGGGGAGCTGTTTTTT
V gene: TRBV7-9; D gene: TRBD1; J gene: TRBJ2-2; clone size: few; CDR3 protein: CASSLGSTGWTGELFF; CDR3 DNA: TGTGCCAGCAGCTTGGGGTCGACAGGGTGGACCGGGGAGCTGTTTTTT
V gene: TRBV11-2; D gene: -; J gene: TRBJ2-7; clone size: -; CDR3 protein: CASSLVGRYEQYF; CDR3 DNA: TGTGCCAGCAGCTTAGTGGGGAGATACGAGCAGTACTTC
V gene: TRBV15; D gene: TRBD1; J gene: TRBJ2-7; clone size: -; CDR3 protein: CATSGQGGQYEQYF; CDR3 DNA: TGTGCCACCAGCGGACAGGGGGGCCAATACGAGCAGTACTTC
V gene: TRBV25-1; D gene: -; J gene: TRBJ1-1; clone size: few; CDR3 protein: CASSERQDEGTEAFF; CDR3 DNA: TGTGCCAGCAGTGAACGGCAGGACGAGGGCACTGAAGCTTTCTTT